The 24 T cell receptor beta chains below were found in one sample sequenced in a study of cytomegalovirus exposure and HLA in healthy donors. PCR was performed using 60 Vbeta and 13 Jbeta primers. The table came from immunoSEQ multiplex PCR; TCRdb's copy has only in-frame clones and leaves some out. Its listing shows 70,000 or so clones. The source material was PBMCs. The receptor set was obtained from a boy aged 5-17 years in good health and CMV-seronegative.

The rearrangement joins TRBV6-1 to TRBJ2-2; a weak D match, TRBD1 (6 bases). Trimming cost V 1 base and J 8 bases, with 8 bases left between them. This CDR3 region has 13 residues. The germline CDR1 and CDR2 sequences are MNHNS and SASEGT. The CDR3 DNA reads as TGTGCCAGCAGTGAAGGGACAGCAGGGGAGCTGTTTTTT. This codes for CASSEGTAGELFF.

The chain recombines TRBV27 with TRBJ2-3, with D uncertain. The CDR3 is 14 amino acids. Germline V CDR1 and CDR2: MNHEY, SMNVEV (reference sequence). V lost 5 bases and J 2 bases, leaving 11 bases between the germline ends. CDR3 region: CASSIRGVTDTQYF. Here the CDR3 DNA reads TGTGCCAGCAGTATTCGTGGAGTCACAGATACGCAGTATTTT.

V usage is TRBV4-2 and J usage is TRBJ2-1; TRBD2 aligns across 9 bases. The CDR3 sequence is 15 residues long. CDR1 is LGHNA, CDR2 YNFKEQ, per germline. V lost 1 base, J lost 5 bases, and 3 bases stayed unmatched. CDR3 sequence reads: CASSQGSGRDNEQFF. CDR3 nucleotides: TGTGCCAGCAGCCAAGGTAGCGGGAGAGACAATGAGCAGTTCTTC.

This chain connects TRBV7-9 to TRBJ1-2; 8 bases are a match to TRBD1. In germline, CDR1 is SEHNR, CDR2 FQNEAQ (reference sequence). The CDR3 loop spans 14 amino acids. The V and J ends lost 5 bases and 4 bases, in that order; junction bases with no gene match: 6. The CDR3 nucleotides read TGTGCCAGCAGCCCCAGGGGGCTAAGCTATGGCTACACCTTC. It specifies CASSPRGLSYGYTF.

The genes are TRBV9 and TRBJ1-2, with 8 nucleotides matching TRBD1. V lost 4 bases, J lost 3 bases, and 11 bases stayed unmatched. Germline assignment: CDR1 SGDLS and CDR2 YYNGEE. The CDR3 runs 16 residues. The CDR3 sequence: CASSPDVTGGYYGYTF. The CDR3 region has the DNA TGTGCCAGCAGCCCCGACGTAACAGGGGGATACTATGGCTACACCTTC.

This chain connects TRBV4-2 to TRBJ1-2; D ambiguous. Germline values: CDR1 LGHNA, CDR2 YNFKEQ. The CDR3 length is 15 residues. V was trimmed by 4 bases and J by 4 bases, leaving 16 bases between them. CDR3 sequence reads: CASSPQVTVGYGYTF. DNA for the CDR3: TGTGCCAGCAGCCCCCAGGTGACGGTGGGCTATGGCTACACCTTC.

The chain employs TRBV30 and TRBJ1-2; D is ambiguous. Per germline, CDR1 GTSNPN and CDR2 SVGIG (reference sequence). The CDR3 contains 13 residues. V lost 5 bases, J lost 2 bases, and 12 bases lay in between. As DNA, the CDR3 is TGTGCCTGGTCAACGAGAAAAAACTATGGCTACACCTTC. Translation gives CAWSTRKNYGYTF.

The rearrangement uses TRBV18 and TRBJ1-3; 7 bases line up with TRBD1. V lost 4 bases and J lost 4; bases outside the gene matches: 10. Germline-derived CDR1 and CDR2 are KGHSH and LQKENI. This CDR3 is built from 16 residues. CDR3 DNA sequence: TGTGCCAGCTCACACAAAGACAGGGTGGACGGAAACACCATATATTTT. It is translated as CASSHKDRVDGNTIYF.

This sequence joins TRBV9 and TRBJ2-7; TRBD1 aligns across 9 bases. With 4 bases clipped from V and 5 bases from J, the junction kept 7 bases outside the gene matches. Germline V gives CDR1 SGDLS, CDR2 YYNGEE. The CDR3 covers 14 residues. CDR3 in amino acids: CASSSGQGPNEQYF. CDR3 nucleotide sequence: TGTGCCAGCAGCTCGGGACAGGGTCCCAACGAGCAGTACTTC. Full variable domain (rest looked up from reference TRBV9 and TRBJ2-7): DSGVTQTPKHLITATGQRVTLRCSPRSGDLSVYWYQQSLDQGLQFLIQYYNGEERAKGNILERFSAQQFPDLHSELNLSSLELGDSALYFCASSSGQGPNEQYFGPGTRLTVT.

This chain uses TRBV18 with TRBJ1-6; maybe TRBD1 (6 bases). Looked up from germline, CDR1 is KGHSH and CDR2 is LQKENI. The CDR3 totals 17 residues. Trimming pared 3 bases from V and 7 bases from J, leaving 19 bases between. The CDR3 DNA reads as TGTGCCAGCTCACCCTTGACAGGAGGTTCGGGGAATTCACCCCTCCACTTT. Its protein product is CASSPLTGGSGNSPLHF.

The chain couples TRBV5-1 to TRBJ2-1, with D possibly TRBD1 on 5 matching bases. Trimming left V 6 bases short and J 1 base short, with 11 bases between. The CDR3 covers 14 residues. Germline CDR1 and CDR2: SGHRS and YFSETQ. For the CDR3, the DNA is TGCGCCAGCACCCGACAGCCATCCTACAATGAGCAGTTCTTC. Its translation is CASTRQPSYNEQFF. Filled out from reference TRBV5-1 and TRBJ2-1, the complete variable domain reads KAGVTQTPRYLIKTRGQQVTLSCSPISGHRSVSWYQQTPGQGLQFLFEYFSETQRNKGNFPGRFSGRQFSNSRSEMNVSTLELGDSALYLCASTRQPSYNEQFFGPGTRLTVL.

The gene calls are TRBV7-3 and TRBJ1-1, with D uncertain. CDR1 and CDR2 from the germline V gene are SGHTA and FQGTGA. V dropped 1 base and J dropped 1 base, with 7 bases sitting between them. The CDR3 length is 14 residues. The CDR3 nucleotides read TGTGCCAGCAGCTTAAGTTCCGGGAACACTGAAGCTTTCTTT. This codes for CASSLSSGNTEAFF. Complete variable domain (other parts from reference TRBV7-3 and TRBJ1-1): GAGVSQTPSNKVTEKGKYVELRCDPISGHTALYWYRQSLGQGPEFLIYFQGTGAADDSGLPNDRFFAVRPEGSVSTLKIQRTERGDSAVYLCASSLSSGNTEAFFGQGTRLTVV.

This sequence joins TRBV6-4 and TRBJ2-1; 14 nucleotides match TRBD2. The CDR3 is made up of 14 amino acids. The ends lost 6 bases at V and 9 bases at J; junction bases unmatched: 4. Germline V gene data show CDR1 as MRHNA and CDR2 as SNTAGT. The CDR3 here is CASRGTSGSREQFF. The CDR3 DNA reads as TGTGCCAGCAGAGGGACTAGCGGGAGTCGTGAGCAGTTCTTC.

DNA for the CDR3: TGTGCCAGCAGTTATTCAGGCAACACCGGGGAGCTGTTTTTT. Amino acids: CASSYSGNTGELFF. The J gene is TRBJ2-2, the V gene TRBV7-8; D gene ambiguous. V was trimmed by 6 bases and J by 2 bases, leaving 10 bases between them. The CDR3 length is 14 residues. Germline CDR1 SGHVS, CDR2 FQNEAQ. Combining the CDR3 with reference TRBV7-8 and TRBJ2-2 gives the whole variable domain GAGVSQSPRYKVAKRGQDVALRCDPISGHVSLFWYQQALGQGPEFLTYFQNEAQLDKSGLPSDRFFAERPEGSVSTLKIQRTQQEDSAVYLCASSYSGNTGELFFGEGSRLTVL.

V gene TRBV18 combines with J gene TRBJ2-4, with D perhaps matching TRBD1 (5 bases). Trimming stripped 1 base from V and 0 bases from J, with 10 bases between. The CDR3 contains 16 residues. Germline assignment: CDR1 KGHSH and CDR2 LQKENI. The CDR3 nucleotides read TGTGCCAGCTCACCACAGGGGCTGCTAGCCAAAAACATTCAGTACTTC. Encoded protein: CASSPQGLLAKNIQYF.

The V call is TRBV7-2, the J call TRBJ1-2, with 12 bases aligning to TRBD1. CDR3 size: 14 residues. V lost 4 bases, J lost 7 bases, and 4 bases stayed unmatched. In germline, CDR1 is SGHTA, CDR2 FQGNSA. The CDR3 protein is CASSSGTGGLGYTF. CDR3 DNA sequence: TGTGCCAGCAGCTCCGGGACAGGGGGCCTTGGCTACACCTTC.

V gene TRBV10-3 combines with J gene TRBJ1-1, with D possibly being TRBD1 (5 bases). Germline CDR1 and CDR2: ENHRY and SYGVKD. The CDR3 contains 12 residues. Between the trimmed V and J ends, which lost 6 bases and 8 bases, there was a span of 13 bases. The CDR3 is CAISAVGGEAFF. The CDR3 DNA reads TGTGCCATCAGCGCGGTCGGGGGGGAAGCTTTCTTT.

The V gene is TRBV5-1, the J gene TRBJ1-3; perhaps TRBD1 as D (6 bases). Germline-derived CDR1 and CDR2 are SGHRS and YFSETQ. Between the trimmed V and J ends, which lost 4 bases and 3 bases, there was a span of 20 bases. The CDR3 contains 17 residues. The CDR3 reads CASSQTGGARNGNTIYF. CDR3 nucleotide sequence: TGCGCCAGCAGCCAGACGGGGGGCGCAAGGAATGGAAACACCATATATTTT.

The V gene is TRBV30, the J gene TRBJ1-1; no firm D call. This CDR3 has 14 residues. Germline values: CDR1 GTSNPN, CDR2 SVGIG (reference sequence). Trimming pared 3 bases from V and 2 bases from J, leaving 13 bases between. CDR3 coding DNA: TGTGCCTGGAGACCCGGGAATAAAAACACTGAAGCTTTCTTT. The encoded protein is CAWRPGNKNTEAFF.

The rearrangement links TRBV6-5 to TRBJ1-2; D is unclear. V was pared by 0 bases and J by 7 bases, with 15 bases between. There are 15 residues in the CDR3. Germline lookup yields CDR1 MNHEY and CDR2 SVGAGI. The CDR3 sequence: CASSYSSGVYGGYTF. The CDR3 region has the DNA TGTGCCAGCAGTTACTCCTCGGGAGTTTACGGTGGCTACACCTTC.

The V and J genes are TRBV6-5 and TRBJ1-1; 8 nucleotides match TRBD1. V was pared by 6 bases and J by 5 bases, with 8 bases of the junction left unmatched. The CDR3 spans 14 residues. Germline-derived CDR1 and CDR2 are MNHEY and SVGAGI. The CDR3: CASSASDRGTEAFF. In DNA form, the CDR3 reads TGTGCCAGCAGCGCTTCAGACAGGGGAACTGAAGCTTTCTTT.

The chain's CDR3 is CASSVVQGKWTEAFF. In DNA form, the CDR3 reads TGTGCCAGCAGCGTAGTGCAGGGTAAGTGGACTGAAGCTTTCTTT. The V and J genes are TRBV9 and TRBJ1-1; a possible D gene is TRBD1 (5 bases). Germline values: CDR1 SGDLS, CDR2 YYNGEE. The CDR3 contains 15 residues. Trimming removed 0 bases from V and 5 bases from J, with 14 bases in between.

This chain's CDR3 is CASSSGTSGAVDTQYF. The CDR3 DNA reads TGTGCCAGCAGCTCCGGGACTAGCGGTGCGGTTGATACGCAGTATTTT. V and J are TRBV7-9 and TRBJ2-3; 11 nucleotides align to TRBD2. The CDR3 length is 16 residues. J lost 6 bases, V lost 4 bases, and 9 bases had no gene match. Germline values: CDR1 SEHNR, CDR2 FQNEAQ (reference sequence).

This chain uses TRBV7-9 with TRBJ2-3; 7 nucleotides line up with TRBD2. The ends lost 1 base at V and 2 bases at J; junction bases unmatched: 6. Germline V gene sequence: CDR1 SEHNR, CDR2 FQNEAQ (reference sequence). The CDR3 is 16 amino acids. CDR3 nucleotide sequence: TGTGCCAGCAGCTTAGGACTAGCCAAGGTCACAGATACGCAGTATTTT. It codes for CASSLGLAKVTDTQYF.